This TCR beta chain was sequenced for a study of blood T cell repertoires in COVID-19. TCRdb keeps only in-frame clones here, not all; method: immunoSEQ multiplex PCR. The top ten clones hold approximately 7.3% of a sample with approximately 210,000 clones, roughly 84% of them seen once. This CDR3 is 15 amino acids long. Germline-derived CDR1 and CDR2 are SGHAT and FQNNGV. Unmatched junction bases numbered 6, after V lost 1 base and J lost 5 bases. Sequenced material: PBMCs or T cells enriched from blood (not recorded which). The receptor comes from a man aged 30 to 45 in a cohort exposed to, infected with or recovered from COVID-19 (not recorded which). The chain links TRBV11-2 to TRBJ1-1; 8 bases line up with TRBD1. Here the CDR3 DNA reads TGTGCCAGCAGCTTAGTCGACAGGGGCTGGACTGAAGCTTTCTTT. This sequence encodes CASSLVDRGWTEAFF.